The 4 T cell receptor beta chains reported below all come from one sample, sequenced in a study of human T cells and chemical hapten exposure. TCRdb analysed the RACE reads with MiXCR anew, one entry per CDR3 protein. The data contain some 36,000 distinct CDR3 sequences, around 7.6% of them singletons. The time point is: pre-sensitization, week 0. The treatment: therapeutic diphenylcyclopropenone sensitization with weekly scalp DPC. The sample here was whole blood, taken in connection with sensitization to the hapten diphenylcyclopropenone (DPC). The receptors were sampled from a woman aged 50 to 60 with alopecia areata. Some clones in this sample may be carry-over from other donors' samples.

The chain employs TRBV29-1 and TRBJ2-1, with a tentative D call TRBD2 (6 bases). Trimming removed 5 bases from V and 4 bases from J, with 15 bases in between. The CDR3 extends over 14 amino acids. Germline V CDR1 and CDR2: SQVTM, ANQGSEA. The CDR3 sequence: CSVLAITGYNEQFF. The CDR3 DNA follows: TGCAGCGTTCTAGCGATAACGGGATACAATGAGCAGTTCTTC.

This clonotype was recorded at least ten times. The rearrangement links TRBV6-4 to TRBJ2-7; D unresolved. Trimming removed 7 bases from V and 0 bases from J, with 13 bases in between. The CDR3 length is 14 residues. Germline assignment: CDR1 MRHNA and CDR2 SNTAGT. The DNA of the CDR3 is TGTGCCAGCAATCTACTACCGAGCTCCTACGAGCAGTACTTC. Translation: CASNLLPSSYEQYF.

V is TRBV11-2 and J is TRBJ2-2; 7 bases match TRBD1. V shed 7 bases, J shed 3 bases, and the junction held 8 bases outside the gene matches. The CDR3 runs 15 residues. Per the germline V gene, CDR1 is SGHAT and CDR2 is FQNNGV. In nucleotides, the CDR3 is TGTGCCAGCACCCGAGGGGGCTCCCACACCGGGGAGCTGTTTTTT. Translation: CASTRGGSHTGELFF.

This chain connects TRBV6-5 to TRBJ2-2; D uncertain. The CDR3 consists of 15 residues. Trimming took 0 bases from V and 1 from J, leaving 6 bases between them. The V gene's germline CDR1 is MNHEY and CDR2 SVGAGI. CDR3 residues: CASSYSAGNTGELFF. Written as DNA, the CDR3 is TGTGCCAGCAGTTACTCAGCCGGGAACACCGGGGAGCTGTTTTTT.